The rows below give T cell receptor beta chains drawn from one sample of a study of glioma-infiltrating T cells. Each CDR3 protein gets one entry after TCRdb re-called the multiplex PCR reads with MiXCR. There are some 90,000 distinct CDR3 sequences in the sample; roughly 37% occur only once, and 35% to 45% lies in the top ten. The sequenced material came from glioma tissue, nonneoplastic brain tissue, or PBMCs (not recorded which). All receptors come from a human donor with low-grade glioma or glioblastoma, undergoing nonglioma brain surgery, or in good health (not recorded which). Each CDR3 is given with its conserved first and last residue. Fields, in order: J gene, V gene, D gene, clone size, CDR3 DNA, CDR3 protein. A D gene is named only where the DNA matches it firmly. The size entry is marked missing in some rows and otherwise reads once, few, many or a size class.

TRBJ2-7 TRBV20-1 . many TGCAGTGCTAGACAGTCGAGCTCCTACGAGCAGTACTTC CSARQSSSYEQYF
TRBJ1-5 TRBV3-1 . many TGTGCCAGCAGCCCCCAGGTTGGGGCTGGGCAGCCCCAGCATTTT CASSPQVGAGQPQHF
TRBJ2-7 TRBV11-3 TRBD1 . TGTGCCAGCAGCTATAGGGCAGGACAGGGCCACGAGCAGTACTTC CASSYRAGQGHEQYF
TRBJ2-1 TRBV28 . many TGTGCCAGCAGTTTAGGGCTTACCACCTACAATGAGCAGTTCTTC CASSLGLTTYNEQFF
TRBJ1-2 TRBV27 . medium-sized TGTGCCAGCAGTTTATCTTCAGGGGCGATAAACTATGGCTACACCTTC CASSLSSGAINYGYTF
TRBJ2-2 TRBV30 . . TGTGCCTGGAGTGTACCAGCGGGGAACACCGGGGAGCTGTTTTTT CAWSVPAGNTGELFF
TRBJ2-3 TRBV24-1 . many TGTGCCACCAGTGATTTATCAGATACGCAGTATTTT CATSDLSDTQYF
TRBJ2-5 TRBV28 TRBD1 . TGTGCCAGTGTACTAAAAGGACAGGAGACCCAATACTTC CASVLKGQETQYF
TRBJ1-2 TRBV7-8 TRBD1 many TGTGCCAGCAGCCCGACAGGGAACTATGGCTACACCTTC CASSPTGNYGYTF
TRBJ1-2 TRBV5-1 . many TGCGCCAGCAGCCCCCTAGATGGTGTGGGCTACACCTTC CASSPLDGVGYTF
TRBJ2-7 TRBV3-1 TRBD1 . TGTGCCAGCAGCTCCTCAGACAGGGCCTCCTCCTACGAGCAGTACTTC CASSSSDRASSYEQYF
TRBJ2-7 TRBV4-1 . many TGCGCCAGCAGCGGAGAAGACTACGAGCAGTACTTC CASSGEDYEQYF
TRBJ1-1 TRBV28 TRBD1 many TGTGCCAGCAGCCCAGGGGGCGTAAGGGTGGTCACTGAAGCTTTCTTT CASSPGGVRVVTEAFF
TRBJ1-5 TRBV20-1 TRBD1 many TGCAGTGCTAGAGCCGGGACAGGTCGGTCCCAGCATTTT CSARAGTGRSQHF
TRBJ1-4 TRBV15 TRBD1 . TGTGCCACCGGGACAGGAAGCCCTCCGGGATTTTTT CATGTGSPPGFF
TRBJ2-1 TRBV11-2 . many TGTGCCAGCAGCTTCACGGCCCTTCCCTACAATGAGCAGTTCTTC CASSFTALPYNEQFF
TRBJ2-4 TRBV20-1 TRBD2 many TGCAGTGCTAGATTTAGAGCGGGGGTCGGGGACATTCAGTACTTC CSARFRAGVGDIQYF
TRBJ1-1 TRBV4-1 . . TGCGCCAGCACCCGCGGAGGGGTGAACACTGACGCTTTCTTT CASTRGGVNTDAFF